The next 8 T cell receptor beta chains were all read from a single sample in a study of T cell repertoires in cytomegalovirus infection. TCRdb reprocessed the reads via MiXCR and lists one record per CDR3 protein. The sample lists 300,000 or so distinct CDR3 sequences, 20% to 25% occurring once. Their cognate antigens are unknown. Sequencing used cultured PBMCs, obtained from culture after CMV antigen stimulation. These TCRs come from a human donor in good health (CMV status not recorded). Some clones in this sample may be carry-over from other donors' samples.

V gene TRBV11-3 combines with J gene TRBJ1-3; a weak D match, TRBD1 (5 bases). The germline V and J ends were trimmed by 5 bases and 4 bases, with 12 bases remaining between them. The germline CDR1 and CDR2 sequences are SGHNT and YENEEA. CDR3 length: 14 amino acids. The CDR3 region is CASSPRTLGNTIYF. The CDR3 DNA is TGTGCCAGCAGCCCCCGGACACTCGGAAACACCATATATTTT. The variable domain in full, completed from reference TRBV11-3 and TRBJ1-3, reads EAGVVQSPRYKIIEKKQPVAFWCNPISGHNTLYWYLQNLGQGPELLIRYENEEAVDDSQLPKDRFSAERLKGVDSTLKIQPAELGDSAVYLCASSPRTLGNTIYFGEGSWLTVV.

This clonotype was counted a few times. J is TRBJ1-1 and V is TRBV7-9; TRBD1 is a possible D gene (6 bases). The length of the CDR3 is 13 residues. The germline gives CDR1 SEHNR, CDR2 FQNEAQ (reference sequence). V lost 1 base to trimming and J lost 4 bases, with 7 bases between them. CDR3: CASSLVGATEAFF. The CDR3 bases are TGTGCCAGCAGCTTAGTGGGGGCCACTGAAGCTTTCTTT.

In DNA, the CDR3 is TGTGCCAGCAGTTTGGCCGGATTACCGGGACAGGGGGCGGGTGCTTTCTTT. It is translated as CASSLAGLPGQGAGAFF. The V call is TRBV27, the J call TRBJ1-1, with 12 nucleotides matching TRBD1. With V trimmed by 3 bases and J by 11 bases, 16 bases remained unmatched. CDR3 length: 17 residues. Germline lookup yields CDR1 MNHEY and CDR2 SMNVEV (reference sequence).

The V call is TRBV10-3, the J call TRBJ1-1; TRBD1 aligns across 8 bases. Germline V gene sequence: CDR1 ENHRY, CDR2 SYGVKD. J gave up 8 bases and V 6 bases, and 11 bases lay outside the gene matches. CDR3 length: 14 amino acids. The chain's CDR3 is CAISPDRGRQEAFF. In DNA form, the CDR3 reads TGTGCCATCAGCCCCGACAGGGGCCGACAAGAAGCTTTCTTT.

This clonotype was found a few times. This rearrangement joins TRBV20-1 to TRBJ1-4, with 8 bases matching TRBD1. Losses at the gene ends were 4 bases for V and 2 bases for J; bases not matched to a gene: 12. The germline gives CDR1 DFQATT, CDR2 SNEGSKA (reference sequence). This CDR3 spans 17 amino acids. The CDR3 DNA follows: TGCAGTGCTACGCGACCGACAGGGGAAAGGACTAATGAAAAACTGTTTTTT. This sequence encodes CSATRPTGERTNEKLFF.

The gene calls are TRBV20-1 and TRBJ1-2, with 8 bases aligning to TRBD1. The CDR3 extends over 12 amino acids. After removal of 3 bases from V and 14 bases from J, the junction contained 11 bases not matched to a gene. Germline values: CDR1 DFQATT, CDR2 SNEGSKA (reference sequence). The CDR3 spells CSASSGTGFRTF. The CDR3 nucleotides read TGCAGTGCTAGCTCCGGGACAGGCTTTCGGACCTTC.

The sample holds many counts of this clonotype. The rearrangement uses TRBV6-1 and TRBJ2-7; 8 bases fit TRBD1. Germline CDR1 reads MNHNS; CDR2 reads SASEGT. Unmatched junction bases numbered 11, after V lost 2 bases and J lost 5 bases. The CDR3 is made up of 16 amino acids. The CDR3 reads CASSEFSLDRDHEQYV. The CDR3 DNA reads as TGTGCCAGCAGTGAATTTTCCCTGGACAGGGACCACGAGCAGTACGTC.

The rearrangement links TRBV7-9 to TRBJ2-7; no definite D call. The CDR3 extends over 12 amino acids. The germline V gene encodes CDR1 SEHNR and CDR2 FQNEAQ (reference sequence). V lost 3 bases, J lost 7 bases, and 10 bases lay in between. The CDR3 reads CASSFGPEEQYF. DNA of the CDR3: TGTGCCAGCAGCTTCGGGCCAGAAGAGCAGTACTTC.